This entry lists 4 T cell receptor beta chains sequenced from one sample in a study of cytomegalovirus exposure and HLA in healthy donors. The study ran its PCR with 60 Vbeta and 13 Jbeta primers. Produced via immunoSEQ multiplex PCR; TCRdb's table is partial and in-frame only. Of about 160,000 clones listed, around 72% are singletons. The sample was PBMCs. These receptors were collected from a man aged 18 to 29 in good health and CMV-seronegative.

This clone was observed a single time. Written as DNA, the CDR3 is TGTGCCATCAGTGCCCGGGTTGAGGGCCGCTACAATGAGCAGTTCTTC. It encodes CAISARVEGRYNEQFF. The chain uses TRBV10-3 and TRBJ2-1; tentative D call: TRBD2 (5 bases). Trimming took off 4 bases at V and 3 bases at J, with 16 bases between the two ends. From germline, CDR1 is ENHRY and CDR2 SYGVKD. This CDR3 has 16 amino acids.

This clone is a singleton in its sample. The rearrangement links TRBV10-3 to TRBJ2-7; 10 bases map to TRBD2. CDR1 ENHRY and CDR2 SYGVKD come from the germline V gene. V lost 11 bases, J lost 4 bases, and 14 bases stayed unmatched. There are 15 residues in the CDR3. The DNA for the CDR3 is TGTGCCTCCTCGGAGCTAGCGGGAGAAGAGTACGAGCAGTACTTC. It translates to CASSELAGEEYEQYF.

The chain couples TRBV4-1 to TRBJ2-3; a weak D match, TRBD2 (6 bases). This CDR3 is built from 13 residues. Germline CDR1 and CDR2: MGHRA and YSYEKL. V lost 2 bases to trimming and J lost 5 bases, with 8 bases between them. The CDR3 bases are TGCGCCAGCAGCCAAACAGCGGGAGATACGCAGTATTTT. It codes for CASSQTAGDTQYF.

J is TRBJ1-5 and V is TRBV7-2; 8 bases are shared with TRBD1. Trimming took 3 bases from V and 2 from J; bases not matched to a gene: 9. Germline values: CDR1 SGHTA, CDR2 FQGNSA. The CDR3 sequence is 17 residues long. The DNA of the CDR3 is TGTGCCAGCAGCTTTCGGCCTTGGACAGGGCGCAATCAGCCCCAGCATTTT. Its protein is CASSFRPWTGRNQPQHF.